These 16 T cell receptor beta chains share one sample of origin, sequenced in a study of breast tumors, draining lymph nodes, adjacent tissues. Breast cancer patients provided tissue from their axillary draining lymph nodes. From the multiplex PCR reads, TCRdb called clonotypes with MiXCR, one entry per CDR3 protein. The sample includes roughly 80,000 distinct CDR3 sequences, about 21% of them seen just once. The sequencing sample was made of axillary lymph node tissue. These receptors were obtained from a female donor with breast cancer. Some clones in this sample may be carry-over from other donors' samples.

V gene TRBV2 combines with J gene TRBJ1-2; 12 nucleotides match TRBD1. V was clipped by 4 bases and J by 8 bases; unmatched bases: 5. The CDR3 covers 14 residues. Germline CDR1 SNHLY, CDR2 FYNNEI. The CDR3 nucleotides read TGTGCCAGCAGTGCGGGACAGGGGGCATGGGGCTACACCTTC. Protein: CASSAGQGAWGYTF.

The chain joins TRBV28 to TRBJ1-3, with D uncertain. CDR1 and CDR2 (germline): MDHEN, SYDVKM. Trimming shortened V by 3 bases and J by 0 bases, and 9 bases separated the two germline ends. CDR3 length equals 15 residues. The CDR3 sequence is CASSFFQISGNTIYF. The CDR3 region has the DNA TGTGCCAGCAGTTTTTTCCAGATCTCTGGAAACACCATATATTTT.

Many counts were recorded for this clonotype. The chain is built from TRBV11-2 and TRBJ2-7; no clear D. The germline V and J ends were trimmed by 2 bases and 6 bases, with 8 bases remaining between them. The CDR3 contains 12 residues. Germline V CDR1 and CDR2: SGHAT, FQNNGV. CDR3 amino acids: CASSLLGTEQYF. The CDR3 region has the DNA TGTGCCAGCAGCTTACTGGGAACCGAGCAGTACTTC. Full variable domain (rest looked up from reference TRBV11-2 and TRBJ2-7): EAGVAQSPRYKIIEKRQSVAFWCNPISGHATLYWYQQILGQGPKLLIQFQNNGVVDDSQLPKDRFSAERLKGVDSTLKIQPAKLEDSAVYLCASSLLGTEQYFGPGTRLTVT.

The chain carries TRBV3-1 and TRBJ1-2; D gene ambiguous. The CDR3 consists of 13 residues. With 4 bases removed from V and 9 bases from J, the gap between germline ends came to 15 bases. Germline V gene data show CDR1 as LGHDT and CDR2 as YNNKEL (reference sequence). The CDR3 here is CASSPVGGASYTF. The CDR3 DNA is TGTGCCAGCAGCCCAGTGGGAGGAGCGAGCTACACCTTC. The full variable domain, in which reference TRBV3-1 and TRBJ1-2 provide the parts outside the CDR3, is DTAVSQTPKYLVTQMGNDKSIKCEQNLGHDTMYWYKQDSKKFLKIMFSYNNKELIINETVPNRFSPKSPDKAHLNLHINSLELGDSAVYFCASSPVGGASYTFGSGTRLTVV.

This clonotype was detected only a few times. J is TRBJ2-1 and V is TRBV28; D is uncertain. This CDR3 is built from 15 residues. Trimming left V 2 bases short and J 0 bases short, with 8 bases between. Germline-derived CDR1 and CDR2 are MDHEN and SYDVKM. CDR3 DNA: TGTGCCAGCAGTTTAGCGCGCGCCTCCTACAATGAGCAGTTCTTC. Translation gives CASSLARASYNEQFF.

This clonotype was counted ten times or more. This chain connects TRBV20-1 to TRBJ1-6; TRBD1 matches 10 bases. CDR3 length: 16 residues. Trimming at V came to 2 bases and at J to 9 bases, leaving 10 bases not matched to a gene. Per the germline V gene, CDR1 is DFQATT and CDR2 is SNEGSKA (reference sequence). The chain's CDR3 is CSARPGQGTVLSPLHF. CDR3 nucleotide sequence: TGCAGTGCTAGACCGGGACAGGGGACGGTCCTTTCACCCCTCCACTTT.

This clonotype was seen at least ten times. The V and J genes are TRBV20-1 and TRBJ1-2; D is possibly TRBD1 (6 bases). V was pared by 4 bases and J by 0 bases, with 15 bases between. This CDR3 is 15 amino acids long. The germline gives CDR1 DFQATT, CDR2 SNEGSKA (reference sequence). The CDR3 is CSAINRAQPNYGYTF. In nucleotides, the CDR3 is TGCAGTGCTATTAACAGGGCCCAACCTAACTATGGCTACACCTTC.

This clonotype has only a few counts. V usage is TRBV27 and J usage is TRBJ2-7, with a weak D call TRBD2 (6 bases). CDR3 length equals 14 residues. The germline V gene encodes CDR1 MNHEY and CDR2 SMNVEV (reference sequence). Trimming took off 5 bases at V and 4 bases at J, with 15 bases between the two ends. The CDR3 bases are TGTGCCAGCAGTCCACGGGACGGAGGGTACGAGCAGTACTTC. Encoded protein: CASSPRDGGYEQYF.

DNA for the CDR3: TGTGCCAGCCGAGAGTCGGGGCATCAGCCCCAGCATTTT. As protein: CASRESGHQPQHF. V is TRBV28 and J is TRBJ1-5, with D maybe TRBD1 (5 bases). CDR1 and CDR2 (germline): MDHEN, SYDVKM. This CDR3 is built from 13 residues. V was trimmed by 8 bases and J by 5 bases, leaving 13 bases between them.

The chain links TRBV18 to TRBJ2-1; D might be TRBD2 (6 bases). The CDR3 runs 14 residues. Trimming cost V 3 bases and J 9 bases, with 15 bases left between them. The germline V gene encodes CDR1 KGHSH and CDR2 LQKENI. The CDR3 loop is CASSPHSTGGEQFF. CDR3 bases: TGTGCCAGCTCACCGCACTCCACCGGGGGTGAGCAGTTCTTC.

In regard to this clonotype: A much larger clone differs from this one at a single base, so this may be a read error. Lacking the conserved final phenylalanine or tryptophan, this CDR3 likely reflects a read error. This chain links TRBV9 with TRBJ2-2; 7 nucleotides align to TRBD1. This CDR3 spans 14 amino acids. In germline, CDR1 is SGDLS, CDR2 YYNGEE. V trimming: 0 bases; J trimming: 7 bases; junction bases outside the gene matches: 3. The CDR3 sequence: CASSVEGAGGELFV. For the CDR3, the DNA is TGTGCCAGCAGCGTAGAGGGGGCCGGCGGGGAGCTGTTTGTT.

The table lists this clonotype with many counts. The J gene is TRBJ1-2, the V gene TRBV2; D gene ambiguous. The germline gives CDR1 SNHLY, CDR2 FYNNEI. Trimming cost V 3 bases and J 7 bases, with 15 bases left between them. The CDR3 has 14 residues. The CDR3 loop is CASSDNTGLGGYTF. DNA of the CDR3: TGTGCCAGCAGTGACAACACCGGGCTTGGTGGCTACACCTTC. The whole variable domain, remainder taken from reference TRBV2 and TRBJ1-2, is EPEVTQTPSHQVTQMGQEVILRCVPISNHLYFYWYRQILGQKVEFLVSFYNNEISEKSEIFDDQFSVERPDGSNFTLKIRSTKLEDSAMYFCASSDNTGLGGYTFGSGTRLTVV.

The gene calls are TRBV6-1 and TRBJ1-5; 8 bases fit TRBD1. CDR3 length: 15 amino acids. The germline V gene encodes CDR1 MNHNS and CDR2 SASEGT. The junction had 7 bases not matched to a gene; V was cut back by 6 bases and J by 3 bases. The CDR3 protein is CASRTLTGANQPQHF. The CDR3 region has the DNA TGTGCCAGCAGGACCCTGACAGGGGCCAATCAGCCCCAGCATTTT.

This clonotype has ten or more counts. The chain combines TRBV7-2 with TRBJ2-1; 7 bases line up with TRBD2. V trimming: 3 bases; J trimming: 4 bases; junction bases outside the gene matches: 6. This CDR3 comprises 15 residues. Germline CDR1 is SGHTA and CDR2 is FQGNSA. CDR3 nucleotides: TGTGCCAGCAGCTTGGTGGGCGGGAGTTACAATGAGCAGTTCTTC. This gives the protein CASSLVGGSYNEQFF.

This clonotype was counted a few times. The genes are TRBV28 and TRBJ2-5; 9 bases are a match to TRBD2. The trim removed 7 bases at V and 2 bases at J, leaving 11 bases unmatched. The CDR3 has 16 residues. Germline V gene sequence: CDR1 MDHEN, CDR2 SYDVKM. CDR3 in DNA: TGTGCCAGCAACAATCCGGGACTAGCCTCGCAAGAGACCCAGTACTTC. Protein: CASNNPGLASQETQYF.

This clonotype was recorded at least ten times. The chain joins TRBV20-1 to TRBJ2-7, with D possibly being TRBD1 or TRBD2 (6 bases each). From germline, CDR1 is DFQATT and CDR2 SNEGSKA (reference sequence). The CDR3 sequence is 14 residues long. The ends were cut back, 4 bases at V and 5 bases at J, with 18 bases in the middle. CDR3 amino acids: CSAIRPGAGNEQYF. For the CDR3, the DNA is TGCAGTGCTATAAGGCCAGGGGCGGGGAACGAGCAGTACTTC.